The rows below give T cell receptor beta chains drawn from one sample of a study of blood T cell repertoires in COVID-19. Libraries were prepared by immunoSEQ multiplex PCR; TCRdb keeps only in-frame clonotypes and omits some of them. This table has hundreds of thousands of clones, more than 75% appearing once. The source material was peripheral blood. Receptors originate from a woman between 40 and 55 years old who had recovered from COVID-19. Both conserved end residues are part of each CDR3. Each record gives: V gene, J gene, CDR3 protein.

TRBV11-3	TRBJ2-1	CASSFGPANEQFF
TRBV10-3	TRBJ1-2	CAINRGRNYGYTF
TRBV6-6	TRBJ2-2	CASSQQGVNTGELFF
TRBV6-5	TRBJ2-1	CASSRTSSSYNEQFF
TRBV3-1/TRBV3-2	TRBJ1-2	CASSTAGPNYTF
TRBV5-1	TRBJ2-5	CASSPMGGVQETQYF
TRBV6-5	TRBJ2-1	CASSYFGRDGGEQFF
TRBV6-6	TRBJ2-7	CASSDSSGWAYEQYF
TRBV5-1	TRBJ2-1	CASSSGLAGAPYNEQFF
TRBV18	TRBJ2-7	CASSPGQGPGEQYF
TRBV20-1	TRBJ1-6	CSAGDQPLHF
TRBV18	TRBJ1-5	CASSPAMAGHNQPQHF
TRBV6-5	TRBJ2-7	CASSNLAGTIYEQYF
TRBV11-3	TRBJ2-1	CASRDIAENVHEQFF